These 7 T cell receptor beta chains came from one sample sequenced in a study of T-cell memory formation after mild COVID-19. TCRdb recomputed calls from the 5' RACE reads with MiXCR, one row per CDR3 protein. This sample carries hundreds of thousands of distinct CDR3 sequences, approximately 15% of them seen once, and the ten largest clones take 22%. Material: PBMCs or a T cell subset sorted from them (not recorded which). The receptors come from a man aged 18-30 years who had mild COVID-19 (a few samples of this study predate the infection). Cell type and time point are not known.

The gene calls are TRBV12-3 or TRBV12-4 and TRBJ1-5, with 9 bases that match TRBD1. With V trimmed by 3 bases and J by 1 base, 16 bases remained unmatched. This CDR3 contains 20 residues. The CDR3 nucleotides are TGTGCCAGCAGTTTTTTATGGTTGGGTTATGACAGGGGGAGCAATCAGCCCCAGCATTTT. As protein: CASSFLWLGYDRGSNQPQHF.

This clonotype came up a few times. The chain joins TRBV7-9 to TRBJ2-7; weak D call: TRBD2 (5 bases). The CDR3 is 13 amino acids. Trimming left V 5 bases short and J 1 base short, with 9 bases between. CDR1 is SEHNR, CDR2 FQNEAQ, per germline (reference sequence). Here the CDR3 reads CASSPPGSYEQYV. As DNA, the CDR3 is TGTGCCAGCAGCCCCCCGGGATCCTACGAGCAGTACGTC.

This clonotype was detected many times. The V gene is TRBV3-1, the J gene TRBJ1-2; 11 bases line up with TRBD1. The CDR3 totals 15 residues. Trimming at V came to 5 bases and at J to 4 bases, leaving 6 bases not matched to a gene. CDR1 is LGHDT, CDR2 YNNKEL, per germline (reference sequence). Written as DNA, the CDR3 is TGTGCCAGCAGCTTATGGACAGGGGGCGGCTATGGCTACACCTTC. Encoded protein: CASSLWTGGGYGYTF.

This clonotype was picked up many times. The chain links TRBV5-1 to TRBJ2-3; 7 bases match TRBD2. J was trimmed by 5 bases and V by 0 bases; bases with no gene match: 18. The CDR3 covers 19 residues. Germline-derived CDR1 and CDR2 are SGHRS and YFSETQ. The CDR3 region has the DNA TGCGCCAGCAGCTTGGCGCCACCAACTAGCGCCCTACGTGTAGATACGCAGTATTTT. Its translation: CASSLAPPTSALRVDTQYF.

This clonotype showed up many times. The gene calls are TRBV4-3 and TRBJ2-7, with a possible D match to TRBD1 (5 bases). CDR1 is LGHNA, CDR2 YSLEER, per germline. This CDR3 has 13 residues. The V end lost 2 bases, the J end lost 4 bases, and 9 bases lay between the germline ends. CDR3 sequence (DNA): TGCGCCAGCAGCCAAAGGACATTTTACGAGCAGTACTTC. Translation: CASSQRTFYEQYF.

V and J are TRBV19 and TRBJ2-7; D call uncertain. Germline loops: CDR1 LNHDA, CDR2 SQIVND (reference sequence). CDR3 size: 13 residues. V was clipped by 5 bases and J by 7 bases, with 15 bases between them. CDR3 nucleotides: TGTGCCAGTAGTCTAGGTGGCAACCGGGAGCAGTACTTC. It codes for CASSLGGNREQYF.

This chain joins TRBV4-1 and TRBJ2-5; D is perhaps TRBD2 (7 bases). The CDR3 totals 15 residues. Trimming cost V 0 bases and J 5 bases, with 13 bases left between them. The germline V gene has CDR1 MGHRA and CDR2 YSYEKL. In nucleotides, the CDR3 is TGCGCCAGCAGCCAAGATCAAGGGGGAGGGGAGACCCAGTACTTC. This sequence encodes CASSQDQGGGETQYF.